This T cell receptor beta chain stems from a study of CD8+ T cells in alopecia areata. CDR3 length equals 15 residues. The J segment lost 9 bases and the V segment lost 0 bases, leaving 12 bases of the junction unmatched. Germline CDR1 and CDR2: GTSNPN and SVGIG (reference sequence). Study observations and caveats: TCRs were shared less clearly across patients than in mice, possibly for HLA-related reasons. Tissue-resident alphabeta T cells belonging to normal skin likewise get sequenced within scalp specimens. Alopecia totalis/universalis scalp especially showed more expanded CD8+ clones than normal scalp.

The sorting of PBMCs gave CD4+ and CD8+ T cells. Note on this clone: Its specificity is not known.

RNA extraction and reverse transcription yielded cDNA as sequencing template. Clones were sequenced by immunoSEQ multiplex PCR, and TCRdb holds only the in-frame ones, with some missing. Altogether 110,000 or so clones are present, less than 80% being singletons, with the ten largest covering roughly 2.8%. The chain is built from TRBV30 and TRBJ2-7; 9 nucleotides match TRBD2. Sequenced input: CD4+ T cells sorted from blood. The clonotype comes from a human donor in good health. For the CDR3, the DNA is TGTGCCTGGAGTGTAAGTCTAGCGGGGAGGTCGGTGCAGTACTTC. Encoded protein: CAWSVSLAGRSVQYF.